This TCR beta chain is drawn from a study of cytomegalovirus exposure and HLA in healthy donors. Regarding the study as a whole: An analysis that was carried out later associated some 17,000 TCR beta sequences with HLA alleles at 0.05 false discovery rate. TCR sequences were mostly rare, though some public TCRs occurred in many donors.

A word on this clone: Its specificity is unknown.

The PCR employed 60 Vbeta primers together with 13 Jbeta primers. The method was immunoSEQ multiplex PCR; TCRdb's version includes in-frame clones alone and lacks a portion of them. The sample carries approximately 110,000 clones, around 80% recorded once. Trimming cost V 4 bases and J 5 bases; bases outside gene matches: 8. The germline CDR1 and CDR2 sequences are SGHRS and YFSETQ. This CDR3 contains 16 residues. Source material: PBMCs. The clonotype was recovered from a woman aged 25 to 39 in good health and CMV-seronegative. The chain has TRBV5-1 and TRBJ2-3, with 12 bases that match TRBD2. DNA of the CDR3: TGCGCCAGCAGCCCGGCACTAGCGGGAGGTGGAGATACGCAGTATTTT. Translating gives CASSPALAGGGDTQYF.